These 25 T cell receptor beta chains were all obtained from the same sample, sequenced in a study of blood T cell repertoires in COVID-19. Assay: immunoSEQ multiplex PCR; the TCRdb copy retains only in-frame clones and omits some. Here the sample spans approximately 140,000 clones, 85% to 90% being singletons. Sample: peripheral blood. These receptors originate from a man in his fifties or sixties with active or convalescent COVID-19.

With regard to this clone: Other nucleotide sequences from this sample produce the same CDR3. V is TRBV19 and J is TRBJ1-1; 7 bases match TRBD1. The V and J ends lost 4 bases and 3 bases, in that order; junction bases with no gene match: 2. Germline-derived CDR1 and CDR2 are LNHDA and SQIVND (reference sequence). The CDR3 runs to 13 residues. Here the CDR3 reads CASSTDRDTEAFF. The CDR3 DNA is TGTGCCAGTAGTACTGACAGGGACACTGAAGCTTTCTTT.

This clone has only a few counts. The sample holds other DNA sequences that translate to the same CDR3. The chain joins TRBV19 to TRBJ1-5, with 9 bases fitting TRBD1. Germline V lookup: CDR1 LNHDA, CDR2 SQIVND (reference sequence). The CDR3 contains 14 residues. Losses at the gene ends were 4 bases for V and 7 bases for J; bases not matched to a gene: 5. The CDR3 loop reads CASSTTGGGQPQHF. CDR3 DNA sequence: TGTGCCAGTAGTACAACAGGGGGCGGGCAGCCCCAGCATTTT.

V gene TRBV7-2 combines with J gene TRBJ1-1; TRBD1 might be the D (6 bases). CDR3 length: 14 residues. Germline CDR1 is SGHTA and CDR2 is FQGNSA. Trimming removed 7 bases from V and 3 bases from J, with 15 bases in between. The CDR3 sequence is CASTRQVIYTEAFF. In DNA, the CDR3 is TGTGCCAGCACCCGACAGGTGATCTACACTGAAGCTTTCTTT. Supplemented by reference TRBV7-2 and TRBJ1-1, the full variable domain reads GAGVSQSPSNKVTEKGKDVELRCDPISGHTALYWYRQSLGQGLEFLIYFQGNSAPDKSGLPSDRFSAERTGGSVSTLTIQRTQQEDSAVYLCASTRQVIYTEAFFGQGTRLTVV.

The rearrangement links TRBV30 to TRBJ1-1; 7 positions agree with TRBD1. Germline lookup yields CDR1 GTSNPN and CDR2 SVGIG (reference sequence). V gave up 0 bases and J gave up 3 bases; unmatched junction bases: 4. The CDR3 sequence is 14 residues long. CDR3 sequence: CAWSVGRGYTEAFF. The DNA of the CDR3 is TGTGCCTGGAGTGTGGGCAGGGGGTACACTGAAGCTTTCTTT.

V gene TRBV30 combines with J gene TRBJ2-3, with unresolved D. This CDR3 contains 14 residues. The germline V gene encodes CDR1 GTSNPN and CDR2 SVGIG (reference sequence). The ends were cut back, 2 bases at V and 5 bases at J, with 14 bases in the middle. CDR3 in amino acids: CAWSSNTPQDTQYF. The CDR3 bases are TGTGCCTGGAGTTCAAACACACCCCAAGATACGCAGTATTTT.

In this sample, this clone turned up once. The chain recombines TRBV5-4 with TRBJ1-4, with TRBD1 as a possible D gene (5 bases). The germline V gene encodes CDR1 SGHNT and CDR2 YYREEE (reference sequence). V was pared by 4 bases and J by 3 bases, with 10 bases between. The length of the CDR3 is 14 residues. For the CDR3, the DNA is TGTGCCAGCAGCCCCGGGGGAGCTAATGAAAAACTGTTTTTT. Translated: CASSPGGANEKLFF.

In this sample, this clone turned up once. The chain links TRBV6-6 to TRBJ1-6; the D gene is possibly TRBD1 (6 bases). Germline loops: CDR1 MNHNY, CDR2 SVGAGI (reference sequence). The CDR3 sequence is 16 residues long. V lost 5 bases and J 8 bases, leaving 19 bases between the germline ends. The CDR3 DNA sequence: TGTGCCAGCAGTCTTCTCGACAGGCTGGAAGATTCACCCCTCCACTTT. It encodes CASSLLDRLEDSPLHF.

This rearrangement joins TRBV29-1 to TRBJ1-1, with 11 bases matching TRBD1. V trimming: 7 bases; J trimming: 2 bases; junction bases outside the gene matches: 3. CDR1 is SQVTM, CDR2 ANQGSEA, per germline. The CDR3 covers 13 residues. CDR3 region: CSARTGGNTEAFF. CDR3 DNA sequence: TGCAGCGCTAGGACAGGGGGCAACACTGAAGCTTTCTTT.

This clone was observed a single time. The V and J genes are TRBV7-7 and TRBJ2-7, with TRBD2 as a possible D gene (7 bases). Per the germline V gene, CDR1 is SSHAT and CDR2 is FNYEAQ (reference sequence). CDR3 length: 16 residues. The V and J ends lost 1 base and 5 bases respectively, with 18 bases between them. The CDR3 coding sequence is TGTGCCAGCAGCTTAGGAGTTGGTACAGGGAGGGACGAGCAGTACTTC. The encoded protein is CASSLGVGTGRDEQYF.

A single count supports this clone. The CDR3 region has the DNA TGTGCCAGCAGTGATCTGAGAGAGACCTTC. Translation: CASSDLRETF. This chain uses TRBV2 with TRBJ1-2, with no clear D. The V gene lost 3 bases and the J gene lost 14 bases, with 10 bases spanning the gap. The germline V gene encodes CDR1 SNHLY and CDR2 FYNNEI. The CDR3 has 10 amino acids.

The V gene is TRBV6-5, the J gene TRBJ2-7; 10 bases are shared with TRBD2. The CDR3 runs 14 residues. V gave up 6 bases and J gave up 6 bases; unmatched junction bases: 8. Looked up from germline, CDR1 is MNHEY and CDR2 is SVGAGI. CDR3 in amino acids: CASRVSGRISEQYF. The CDR3 coding sequence is TGTGCCAGCAGAGTTAGCGGGAGGATCTCCGAGCAGTACTTC.

The chain has TRBV2 and TRBJ2-5; 7 bases are a match to TRBD1. This CDR3 contains 12 residues. Trimming took 8 bases from V and 3 from J; bases not matched to a gene: 3. Germline CDR1 and CDR2: SNHLY and FYNNEI. CDR3 loop: CASGQVEETQYF. DNA of the CDR3: TGTGCCAGCGGACAGGTCGAAGAGACCCAGTACTTC. The full variable domain, rest sourced from reference TRBV2 and TRBJ2-5, is EPEVTQTPSHQVTQMGQEVILRCVPISNHLYFYWYRQILGQKVEFLVSFYNNEISEKSEIFDDQFSVERPDGSNFTLKIRSTKLEDSAMYFCASGQVEETQYFGPGTRLLVL.

The genes are TRBV19 and TRBJ1-5; 10 bases match TRBD1. This CDR3 has 16 amino acids. Germline CDR1 is LNHDA and CDR2 is SQIVND (reference sequence). The ends lost 4 bases at V and 2 bases at J; junction bases unmatched: 5. In DNA form, the CDR3 reads TGTGCCAGTAGTACCGACAGGGGGCTTGGCAATCAGCCCCAGCATTTT. Amino acid sequence: CASSTDRGLGNQPQHF.

The rearrangement joins TRBV4-2 to TRBJ2-3, with TRBD2 matching over 9 bases. The CDR3 totals 17 residues. CDR1 and CDR2 (germline): LGHNA, YNFKEQ. After removal of 0 bases from V and 4 bases from J, the junction contained 8 bases not matched to a gene. The CDR3 nucleotides are TGTGCCAGCAGCCAAGAAGTTTTAGCGGGAGTTGCAGATACGCAGTATTTT. Amino acid sequence: CASSQEVLAGVADTQYF.

The rearrangement uses TRBV10-3 and TRBJ2-1; a possible D gene is TRBD1 (5 bases). V shed 10 bases and J shed 3 bases, with 10 bases lying between them. Per germline, CDR1 ENHRY and CDR2 SYGVKD. CDR3 length equals 12 residues. The CDR3 DNA is TGTGCCAGCAAGGACAACTACAATGAGCAGTTCTTC. It codes for CASKDNYNEQFF.

The CDR3 loop is CASSWTGEEKLFF. The CDR3 DNA reads as TGTGCCAGTAGTTGGACAGGGGAGGAAAAACTGTTTTTT. This chain links TRBV19 with TRBJ1-4, with 9 bases that match TRBD1. The CDR3 runs to 13 residues. V shed 5 bases, J shed 8 bases, and the junction held 3 bases outside the gene matches. Germline CDR1 is LNHDA and CDR2 is SQIVND (reference sequence).

V usage is TRBV2 and J usage is TRBJ2-7; unclear D gene. V lost 0 bases to trimming and J lost 9 bases, with 9 bases between them. The CDR3 spans 12 residues. Germline CDR1 is SNHLY and CDR2 is FYNNEI. Written as DNA, the CDR3 is TGTGCCAGCAGTGAAGCGCTGGGCTGGCAGTACTTC. It translates to CASSEALGWQYF.

CDR3 residues: CASSLLVGDTQYF. Here the CDR3 DNA reads TGTGCCAGCAGTTTACTAGTGGGAGATACGCAGTATTTT. The chain employs TRBV27 and TRBJ2-3, with D hard to call. Trimming stripped 2 bases from V and 5 bases from J, with 8 bases between. The CDR3 has 13 residues. The germline V gene encodes CDR1 MNHEY and CDR2 SMNVEV (reference sequence).

The rearrangement joins TRBV19 to TRBJ1-2, with 9 bases that match TRBD1. This CDR3 is 14 amino acids long. Germline V gene data show CDR1 as LNHDA and CDR2 as SQIVND (reference sequence). Losses at the gene ends were 4 bases for V and 10 bases for J; bases not matched to a gene: 10. CDR3 sequence (DNA): TGTGCCAGTAGTAGATACCGGGACAGGGCGGACTACACCTTC. Its protein is CASSRYRDRADYTF.

Comment on this clone: No DNA is shown, since the ends of the CDR3 on it are uncertain; the CDR3 is the one TCRdb lists. The chain employs TRBV2 and TRBJ2-7; the listed D gene, TRBD2, was not tested against the DNA. CDR1 and CDR2 from the germline V gene are SNHLY and FYNNEI. The CDR3 numbers 15 amino acids, ends counted. The CDR3 loop is CASSSSASGRYEQYF.

J is TRBJ2-5 and V is TRBV15, with TRBD1 as a possible D gene (6 bases). Germline loops: CDR1 LNHNV, CDR2 YYDKDF (reference sequence). The CDR3 totals 12 residues. Trimming stripped 5 bases from V and 7 bases from J, with 11 bases between. This CDR3 is CATSLDRGTQYF. The CDR3 DNA follows: TGTGCCACCAGCCTGGACAGAGGGACCCAGTACTTC.

The J gene is TRBJ2-1, the V gene TRBV28; possibly TRBD2 for D (7 bases). V was pared by 5 bases and J by 8 bases, with 16 bases between. Germline CDR1 MDHEN, CDR2 SYDVKM. The length of the CDR3 is 14 residues. The CDR3 protein is CASSRPEGGHEQFF. The CDR3, as DNA: TGTGCCAGCAGTAGGCCGGAGGGGGGGCATGAGCAGTTCTTC.

This chain joins TRBV3-1 (or the pseudogene TRBV3-2) and TRBJ2-2, with 11 bases aligning to TRBD1. Germline V gene lookup returns CDR1 LGHDT and CDR2 YNNKEL (reference sequence). V shed 5 bases and J 2 bases; nucleotides not matched to a gene: 4. The CDR3 is 16 amino acids. For the CDR3, the DNA is TGTGCCAGCAGCACCGGGACAGGGGGAAACACCGGGGAGCTGTTTTTT. Residues: CASSTGTGGNTGELFF.

V usage is TRBV11-2 and J usage is TRBJ2-3; D might be TRBD2 (6 bases). Deletions cut 6 bases from V and 0 bases from J, with 10 bases between. Germline V gene data show CDR1 as SGHAT and CDR2 as FQNNGV. This CDR3 has 14 residues. The CDR3 nucleotides are TGTGCCAGCAGGCCGGGGAGGAGCACAGATACGCAGTATTTT. Protein product: CASRPGRSTDTQYF.

The J gene is TRBJ2-5, the V gene TRBV5-4, with a tentative D call TRBD1 (5 bases). The germline V gene encodes CDR1 SGHNT and CDR2 YYREEE (reference sequence). The CDR3 is 16 amino acids. Trimming cost V 3 bases and J 4 bases, with 19 bases left between them. This chain's CDR3 is CASSSQGAHGRETQYF. The CDR3 DNA follows: TGTGCCAGCAGCTCCCAAGGGGCCCATGGTCGAGAGACCCAGTACTTC. Drawing the rest from reference TRBV5-4 and TRBJ2-5, the complete variable domain is ETGVTQSPTHLIKTRGQQVTLRCSSQSGHNTVSWYQQALGQGPQFIFQYYREEENGRGNFPPRFSGLQFPNYSSELNVNALELDDSALYLCASSSQGAHGRETQYFGPGTRLLVL.